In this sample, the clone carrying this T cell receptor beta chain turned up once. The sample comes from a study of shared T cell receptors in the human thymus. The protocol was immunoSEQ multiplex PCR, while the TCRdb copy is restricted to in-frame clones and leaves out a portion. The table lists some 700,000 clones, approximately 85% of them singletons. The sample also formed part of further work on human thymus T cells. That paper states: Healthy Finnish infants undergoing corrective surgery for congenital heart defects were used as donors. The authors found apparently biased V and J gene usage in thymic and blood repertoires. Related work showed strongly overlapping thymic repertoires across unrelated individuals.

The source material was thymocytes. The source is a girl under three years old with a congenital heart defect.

The CDR3: CARSLNRLVGYTF. CDR3 bases: TGTGCCAGAAGCTTGAACAGGCTTGTTGGCTACACCTTC. This chain uses TRBV5-3 with TRBJ1-2; a weak D match, TRBD1 (5 bases). TRBV5-3 is marked as an open reading frame, function uncertain. The germline V and J ends were trimmed by 1 base and 7 bases, with 11 bases remaining between them. This CDR3 is 13 amino acids long.